Sequencing of this TCR beta chain was carried out in a study of control samples from healthy donors and cancer patients. Only in-frame clones appear in the TCRdb table, and some are missing; sequencing was by immunoSEQ multiplex PCR. The sample carries 100,000 to 150,000 clones, 92% recorded once. Trimming took off 0 bases at V and 6 bases at J, with 7 bases between the two ends. The CDR3 is 13 residues long. CDR1 SGHRS and CDR2 YFSETQ come from the germline V gene. The TCR sequence derives from a woman between 50 and 59 years old in good health. This chain joins TRBV5-1 and TRBJ2-1; no clear D gene. Material: blood. The CDR3 loop is CASSLGSANEQFF. In DNA form, the CDR3 reads TGCGCCAGCAGCTTGGGATCCGCCAATGAGCAGTTCTTC.